This T cell receptor beta chain was retrieved from a study of blood T cell repertoires in COVID-19. CDR3 length: 19 amino acids. V was shortened by 1 base and J by 0 bases, with 19 bases between the two germline ends. CDR1 and CDR2 from the germline V gene are KGHSH and LQKENI. The repertoire was sequenced with immunoSEQ multiplex PCR; TCRdb's copy has only in-frame clones and lacks some. The sample records under 250,000 clones, more than 75% being singletons. This sequence originates from a man aged 35-49 years who had recovered from COVID-19. The material sequenced was PBMCs or T cells enriched from blood (not recorded which). The rearrangement joins TRBV18 to TRBJ1-3; D gene ambiguous. CDR3 sequence: CASSPLFSQTPDSGNTIYF. CDR3 DNA sequence: TGTGCCAGCTCACCACTTTTCTCACAGACCCCTGACTCTGGAAACACCATATATTTT.